The 2 T cell receptor beta chains listed next were all sequenced from one sample in a study of response to subunit inactivated influenza vaccine. From the RT-PCR reads, TCRdb called clonotypes with MiXCR, one entry per CDR3 protein. The table lists under 550,000 distinct CDR3 sequences, approximately 7.8% of them singletons. The starting material was PBMCs from blood, obtained roughly 24 months after vaccination. These receptors all come from a man aged 45 to 70 who received an inactivated influenza vaccine.

A word on this clonotype: One end of the junction varies from germline; a read error may be responsible. This rearrangement joins TRBV5-1 to TRBJ1-2; D ambiguous. The length of the CDR3 is 15 residues. Germline V gene lookup returns CDR1 SGHRS and CDR2 YFSETQ. The CDR3 DNA is TGCGCCCGCAGCTTCGTAGCACCGAATGGCTATGGCTACACCTTC. Translating gives CARSFVAPNGYGYTF.

This clonotype turned up a few times. The genes are TRBV20-1 and TRBJ2-1; weak D call: TRBD1 (5 bases). The CDR3 is 11 residues long. V gave up 6 bases and J gave up 4 bases, with 7 bases separating them. Germline V gene data show CDR1 as DFQATT and CDR2 as SNEGSKA (reference sequence). This CDR3 reads CSAGDYNEQFF. DNA of the CDR3: TGCAGTGCAGGGGATTACAATGAGCAGTTCTTC.